This T cell receptor beta chain is from a study of shared clonotypes between healthy human individuals. Profiled with immunoSEQ multiplex PCR; TCRdb holds only in-frame clones, not every one. The sample records some 2,500,000 clones, 93% being singletons. CDR3 length: 17 residues. The V and J ends lost 8 bases and 0 bases, in that order; junction bases with no gene match: 13. The germline gives CDR1 ENHRY, CDR2 SYGVKD. The source of this sequence is a young man in good health. Some clones in this sample may be carry-over from other donors' samples. The V and J genes are TRBV10-3 and TRBJ2-3; 8 bases map to TRBD2. Sequencing was done on a sample of naive CD4+ T cells from PBMCs. The subset: CD45RA+ positively selected. CDR3 sequence reads: CAISPPVAGSSTDTQYF. The CDR3 DNA sequence: TGTGCCATCTCCCCACCCGTAGCGGGATCGAGCACAGATACGCAGTATTTT.